One and the same sample provided the 29 T cell receptor beta chains below, sequenced in a study of Graves' ophthalmopathy and Graves' hyperthyroidism. The TCR beta CDR3 regions underwent amplification from RNA transcripts. Investigators did first-round RT-PCR with HTBI primers, then second-round multiplex PCR. TCRdb fed the multiplex PCR reads into MiXCR, producing one record per CDR3 protein. The table records some 1.1 million distinct CDR3 sequences, 35% to 40% of them present only once. Sequenced sample: peripheral blood or thyroid tissue (not recorded which). All receptors come from an adult man with Graves' hyperthyroidism.

This clonotype was seen a few times. The chain carries TRBV4-3 and TRBJ2-2, with D unclear. This CDR3 has 14 amino acids. Trimming stripped 2 bases from V and 7 bases from J, with 11 bases between. The germline V gene encodes CDR1 LGHNA and CDR2 YSLEER. CDR3 in DNA: TGCGCCAGCAGCCAACTCCGAGACCTCGGGGAGCTGTTTTTT. It specifies CASSQLRDLGELFF.

For the CDR3, the DNA is TGTGCCAGCAGTTTTATGTGGCAGAACACCGGGGAGCTGTTTTTT. This encodes CASSFMWQNTGELFF. The chain carries TRBV12-3 or TRBV12-4 and TRBJ2-2; D gene ambiguous. Trimming stripped 3 bases from V and 1 base from J, with 9 bases between. This CDR3 region has 15 residues.

With regard to this clonotype: A much more abundant neighbour one base away suggests this may be a read error. This sequence joins TRBV12-3 or TRBV12-4 and TRBJ2-5; 7 bases are a match to TRBD2. The CDR3 covers 17 residues. The CDR3 protein is CASGLRLGGKNQETQYF. For the CDR3, the DNA is TGTGCCAGCGGTTTGAGGCTGGGAGGGAAGAACCAAGAGACCCAGTACTTC.

This sequence joins TRBV10-3 and TRBJ1-2; D not certain. V was shortened by 4 bases and J by 2 bases, with 11 bases between the two germline ends. CDR1 is ENHRY and CDR2 is SYGVKD in the germline V gene. The CDR3 covers 14 residues. The CDR3 protein is CAISGLSQNYGYTF. The DNA of the CDR3 is TGTGCCATCAGTGGACTCAGCCAGAACTATGGCTACACCTTC.

The gene calls are TRBV4-3 and TRBJ2-5; the match to TRBD2 covers 8 bases. This CDR3 is 17 amino acids long. The V gene's germline CDR1 is LGHNA and CDR2 YSLEER. The ends lost 4 bases at V and 9 bases at J; junction bases unmatched: 19. CDR3 in amino acids: CASSLDAGTSSPEAQYF. The CDR3, as DNA: TGCGCCAGCAGCCTAGACGCCGGGACTAGTTCACCCGAGGCCCAGTACTTC.

The table lists this clonotype with a few counts. This chain links TRBV12-3 or TRBV12-4 with TRBJ2-2; 8 positions match TRBD1. CDR3 length: 15 amino acids. V lost 6 bases and J lost 2; bases outside the gene matches: 5. CDR3 DNA sequence: TGTGCCAGCAGATGGACAGGGATTAACACCGGGGAGCTGTTTTTT. Protein product: CASRWTGINTGELFF.

This clonotype appeared once. The V gene is TRBV7-9, the J gene TRBJ1-1; tentative D call: TRBD1 (6 bases). Trimming took 3 bases from V and 5 from J, leaving 13 bases between them. This CDR3 contains 14 residues. CDR1 is SEHNR and CDR2 is FQNEAQ in the germline V gene (reference sequence). As DNA, the CDR3 is TGTGCCAGCAGCTTCGGGGGGGGCACTACTGAAGCTTTCTTT. Its protein is CASSFGGGTTEAFF.

Only one count was recorded for this clonotype. The chain couples TRBV29-1 to TRBJ1-2; TRBD1 might be the D (5 bases). V was clipped by 1 base and J by 12 bases, with 18 bases between them. Germline V gene sequence: CDR1 SQVTM, CDR2 ANQGSEA. The CDR3 loop spans 13 amino acids. The CDR3 nucleotides are TGCAGCGTTGAAGGGAGAGGGGCATCTGGAAACACCTTC. The encoded protein is CSVEGRGASGNTF.

For this clonotype: The junction differs from germline at one of its ends, possibly a read error. This rearrangement joins TRBV7-9 to TRBJ2-2; possibly TRBD2 for D (5 bases). Germline CDR1 SEHNR, CDR2 FQNEAQ (reference sequence). This CDR3 spans 15 amino acids. The CDR3 coding sequence is TGTGCCAGCAGCTTGCAAGCGTGGAACACCGGGGAGCTGTCTTGG. Its protein is CASSLQAWNTGELSW.

This chain joins TRBV5-5 and TRBJ1-6; the D gene is possibly TRBD1 (6 bases). The germline V and J ends were trimmed by 1 base and 9 bases, with 20 bases remaining between them. The CDR3 loop spans 17 amino acids. Germline-derived CDR1 and CDR2 are SGHKS and YYEKEE (reference sequence). The CDR3 nucleotides read TGTGCCAGCAGCTTGTCGAGGCAGGGGTCGGGACGTTCACCCCTCCACTTT. This sequence encodes CASSLSRQGSGRSPLHF.

This clonotype was found many times. The gene calls are TRBV20-1 and TRBJ2-5, with 7 bases lining up with TRBD2. CDR1 and CDR2 from the germline V gene are DFQATT and SNEGSKA (reference sequence). With 2 bases clipped from V and 1 base from J, the junction kept 4 bases outside the gene matches. The CDR3 is 14 residues long. CDR3 loop: CSARIAGAQETQYF. CDR3 coding DNA: TGCAGTGCTAGAATCGCGGGAGCCCAAGAGACCCAGTACTTC.

This clonotype has a count of ten or more. The chain couples TRBV29-1 to TRBJ1-2; D gene ambiguous. There are 12 residues in the CDR3. V was cut by 4 bases and J by 1 base, with 7 bases left in between. Germline CDR1 and CDR2: SQVTM and ANQGSEA. The CDR3 DNA sequence: TGCAGCGTTGTACCGCGTAACTATGGCTACACCTTC. This codes for CSVVPRNYGYTF. The full variable domain, completed using reference TRBV29-1 and TRBJ1-2, is SAVISQKPSRDICQRGTSLTIQCQVDSQVTMMFWYRQQPGQSLTLIATANQGSEATYESGFVIDKFPISRPNLTFSTLTVSNMSPEDSSIYLCSVVPRNYGYTFGSGTRLTVV.

This clonotype was detected many times. This chain connects TRBV29-1 to TRBJ1-1, with TRBD1 as a possible D gene (6 bases). Germline V lookup: CDR1 SQVTM, CDR2 ANQGSEA. The CDR3 loop spans 16 amino acids. Trimming removed 4 bases at V and 0 bases at J, with 18 bases between. The CDR3, as DNA: TGCAGCGTTGCGGAGGACAGCCGCCCCATGAACACTGAAGCTTTCTTT. Its translation: CSVAEDSRPMNTEAFF.

The gene calls are TRBV10-3 and TRBJ2-5, with D perhaps matching TRBD2 (6 bases). Germline-derived CDR1 and CDR2 are ENHRY and SYGVKD. The CDR3 has 11 amino acids. The chain's CDR3 is CAIADQETQYF. CDR3 DNA: TGTGCTATAGCGGACCAAGAGACCCAGTACTTC.

The chain joins TRBV5-5 to TRBJ1-4; 9 bases agree with TRBD1. This CDR3 comprises 14 residues. Germline values: CDR1 SGHKS, CDR2 YYEKEE (reference sequence). J gave up 10 bases and V 5 bases, and 9 bases lay outside the gene matches. Here the CDR3 reads CASSRDRADGKLFF. Here the CDR3 DNA reads TGTGCCAGCAGTCGGGACAGGGCGGATGGAAAACTGTTTTTT.

This clonotype was recorded a few times. This chain uses TRBV11-2 with TRBJ2-7; D remains ambiguous. The germline V gene encodes CDR1 SGHAT and CDR2 FQNNGV. CDR3 length: 11 residues. V was cut by 4 bases and J by 7 bases, with 8 bases left in between. The CDR3 DNA sequence: TGTGCCAGCAGCTCCCGTAAGGAGCAGTACTTC. This gives the protein CASSSRKEQYF.

This clonotype was observed many times. This chain joins TRBV29-1 and TRBJ2-5; TRBD1 might be the D (5 bases). This CDR3 has 12 amino acids. Germline CDR1 SQVTM, CDR2 ANQGSEA. V was shortened by 8 bases and J by 5 bases, with 15 bases between the two germline ends. The CDR3 here is CSHRRPGETQYF. CDR3 bases: TGCAGCCATAGACGGCCAGGGGAGACCCAGTACTTC.

Turning to this clonotype: Lacking the conserved final phenylalanine or tryptophan, this CDR3 likely reflects a read error. The genes are TRBV7-2 and TRBJ1-2; tentative D call: TRBD1 (5 bases). CDR1 and CDR2 from the germline V gene are SGHTA and FQGNSA. This CDR3 contains 13 residues. The V gene lost 3 bases and the J gene lost 4 bases, with 9 bases spanning the gap. CDR3 in DNA: TGTGCCAGCAGCTTCGACGGGGGCTATGGCTACACCCTC. Translation gives CASSFDGGYGYTL.

This clonotype was counted only a few times. The chain recombines TRBV9 with TRBJ1-1; D may be TRBD1 (6 bases). Germline V CDR1 and CDR2: SGDLS, YYNGEE. Between the trimmed V and J ends, which lost 0 bases and 4 bases, there was a span of 13 bases. This CDR3 region has 15 residues. The CDR3 coding sequence is TGTGCCAGCAGCGTAGGTCTAAGAGGGGGCACTGAAGCTTTCTTT. This codes for CASSVGLRGGTEAFF.

The rearrangement links TRBV29-1 to TRBJ1-1, with D perhaps TRBD1 (6 bases). Trimming cost V 8 bases and J 3 bases, with 19 bases left between them. There are 14 residues in the CDR3. CDR1 is SQVTM and CDR2 is ANQGSEA in the germline V gene. CDR3 sequence reads: CSRSYRASDTEAFF. The CDR3 bases are TGCAGCCGCTCTTACAGGGCGTCGGACACTGAAGCTTTCTTT. Full variable domain (outside the CDR3, taken from reference TRBV29-1 and TRBJ1-1): SAVISQKPSRDICQRGTSLTIQCQVDSQVTMMFWYRQQPGQSLTLIATANQGSEATYESGFVIDKFPISRPNLTFSTLTVSNMSPEDSSIYLCSRSYRASDTEAFFGQGTRLTVV.

The J gene is TRBJ1-1, the V gene TRBV10-2; D is uncertain. With 2 bases removed from V and 8 bases from J, the gap between germline ends came to 9 bases. The CDR3 totals 12 residues. CDR1 and CDR2 (germline): WSHSY, SAAADI. In DNA form, the CDR3 reads TGCGCCAGCAGTGAGCGGGAAGGGGAAGCTTTCTTT. This translates into CASSEREGEAFF.

This clonotype was recorded many times. The rearrangement joins TRBV7-2 to TRBJ1-3; unclear D gene. CDR1 SGHTA and CDR2 FQGNSA come from the germline V gene. Trimming removed 2 bases at V and 5 bases at J, with 10 bases between. There are 14 residues in the CDR3. The CDR3 is CASSLRQGRNTIYF. Here the CDR3 DNA reads TGTGCCAGCAGCTTACGGCAAGGAAGAAACACCATATATTTT.

This clonotype has a single count. V gene TRBV25-1 combines with J gene TRBJ2-7; D gene ambiguous. The germline V and J ends were trimmed by 11 bases and 4 bases, with 15 bases remaining between them. Germline CDR1 and CDR2: MGHDK and SYGVNS. CDR3 length: 12 amino acids. The CDR3 here is CAWAQSAYEQYF. CDR3 DNA sequence: TGTGCCTGGGCCCAGTCGGCTTACGAGCAGTACTTC.

This clonotype was detected a few times. This could be a read error, since a much larger clone is one nucleotide away. The chain links TRBV29-1 to TRBJ2-7; TRBD1 agrees at 7 bases. J was trimmed by 5 bases and V by 7 bases; bases with no gene match: 8. CDR3 length equals 12 residues. Germline loops: CDR1 SQVTM, CDR2 ANQGSEA. CDR3 loop: CSAISQGDEQYF. CDR3 DNA sequence: TGCAGCGCTATAAGCCAGGGGGACGAGCAGTACTTC.

The chain links TRBV20-1 to TRBJ2-5; 12 positions match TRBD1. The CDR3 consists of 13 residues. CDR1 and CDR2 from the germline V gene are DFQATT and SNEGSKA (reference sequence). Trimming took 8 bases from V and 1 from J; bases not matched to a gene: 2. The CDR3 spells CSPGQGAQETQYF. The CDR3, as DNA: TGCAGTCCGGGACAGGGGGCCCAAGAGACCCAGTACTTC.

This clonotype was found many times. CDR3 nucleotides: TGCAGCGTTGCAGGGCAGCCGAACACTGAAGCTTTCTTT. Protein product: CSVAGQPNTEAFF. V is TRBV29-1 and J is TRBJ1-1, with a weak D call TRBD1 (5 bases). CDR1 is SQVTM, CDR2 ANQGSEA, per germline. Deletions cut 4 bases from V and 1 base from J, with 10 bases between. CDR3 length equals 13 residues.

This clonotype was picked up a small number of times. Here the CDR3 reads CASSLEMTSGVLTYEQYF. Here the CDR3 DNA reads TGTGCCAGCAGCTTAGAGATGACTAGCGGGGTGCTTACCTACGAGCAGTACTTC. This chain links TRBV11-1 with TRBJ2-7; 11 positions agree with TRBD2. Germline assignment: CDR1 SGHAT and CDR2 FQDESV (reference sequence). This CDR3 is 18 amino acids long. Germline trimming cut 1 base from V and 2 bases from J; bases unmatched to any gene: 10.

V is TRBV9 and J is TRBJ1-4; no clear D gene. The V and J ends lost 1 base and 0 bases respectively, with 7 bases between them. Per the germline V gene, CDR1 is SGDLS and CDR2 is YYNGEE. This CDR3 is 15 amino acids long. This chain's CDR3 is CASSVNSATNEKLFF. CDR3 sequence (DNA): TGTGCCAGCAGCGTAAACAGTGCAACTAATGAAAAACTGTTTTTT. The whole variable domain, filled in from reference TRBV9 and TRBJ1-4, reads DSGVTQTPKHLITATGQRVTLRCSPRSGDLSVYWYQQSLDQGLQFLIQYYNGEERAKGNILERFSAQQFPDLHSELNLSSLELGDSALYFCASSVNSATNEKLFFGSGTQLSVL.

The chain employs TRBV29-1 and TRBJ1-3; D unclear. CDR3 length: 10 amino acids. In germline, CDR1 is SQVTM, CDR2 ANQGSEA. V gave up 6 bases and J gave up 8 bases, with 8 bases separating them. Here the CDR3 reads CSVTGDTIYF. The CDR3, as DNA: TGCAGCGTCACCGGGGACACCATATATTTT.